Each of the 20 T cell receptor beta chains below was sequenced from the same sample in a study of cytomegalovirus exposure and HLA in healthy donors (dated by TCRdb to 2016 to 2017). The library came from the immunoSEQ multiplex PCR assay. A mixture of 60 forward primers for TCR Vbeta segments and 13 reverse primers for TCR Jbeta segments was used in the multiplex PCR. Held by TCRdb, this immuneACCESS table contains in-frame sequences only and omits some clones. Under half of the omission traces to an unresolved V gene where checked; the cause of the rest is unknown. The sample yields 150,000 to 200,000 clones; 70% to 85% were counted once. Together, the top ten hold more than 4% of the sample. The sample was PBMCs. These receptors came from a young man in good health and CMV-seronegative.

CDR3 protein: CASSYSKSRGNYEQYF. DNA of the CDR3: TGTGCCAGCAGTTACTCGAAGAGCCGGGGGAACTACGAGCAGTACTTC. The rearrangement joins TRBV6-5 to TRBJ2-7; tentative D call: TRBD2 (6 bases). The V gene's germline CDR1 is MNHEY and CDR2 SVGAGI. The CDR3 is 16 amino acids. V was cut by 0 bases and J by 3 bases, with 15 bases left in between.

There are a few counts of this clone. The chain uses TRBV5-4 and TRBJ1-4; 9 nucleotides line up with TRBD1. The CDR3 covers 14 residues. The ends lost 4 bases at V and 7 bases at J; junction bases unmatched: 5. The germline V gene has CDR1 SGHNT and CDR2 YYREEE (reference sequence). CDR3 sequence: CASSIQGAVEKLFF. For the CDR3, the DNA is TGTGCCAGCAGCATACAGGGGGCTGTTGAAAAACTGTTTTTT.

The chain joins TRBV19 to TRBJ2-1; D not certain. Trimming took off 5 bases at V and 0 bases at J, with 14 bases between the two ends. The CDR3 runs 16 residues. Per germline, CDR1 LNHDA and CDR2 SQIVND (reference sequence). The CDR3 sequence is CASSFYYSHSYNEQFF. CDR3 DNA sequence: TGTGCCAGTAGTTTTTACTACTCCCACTCCTACAATGAGCAGTTCTTC. The whole variable domain, remainder taken from reference TRBV19 and TRBJ2-1, is DGGITQSPKYLFRKEGQNVTLSCEQNLNHDAMYWYRQDPGQGLRLIYYSQIVNDFQKGDIAEGYSVSREKKESFPLTVTSAQKNPTAFYLCASSFYYSHSYNEQFFGPGTRLTVL.

This chain joins TRBV10-3 and TRBJ1-1, with 8 bases aligning to TRBD1. The CDR3 is 13 amino acids. CDR1 ENHRY and CDR2 SYGVKD come from the germline V gene. V shed 6 bases, J shed 7 bases, and the junction held 7 bases outside the gene matches. DNA for the CDR3: TGTGCCATCAGAAGAACAGGGGGGGATGAAGCTTTCTTT. Translating it yields CAIRRTGGDEAFF.

The chain employs TRBV5-1 and TRBJ2-5; D is possibly TRBD1 (6 bases). Germline lookup yields CDR1 SGHRS and CDR2 YFSETQ. V lost 4 bases and J 4 bases, leaving 17 bases between the germline ends. CDR3 length equals 15 residues. The CDR3 DNA follows: TGCGCCAGCAGCCAAGGGGGAGTAATAAGAGAGACCCAGTACTTC. Its protein product is CASSQGGVIRETQYF.

The V call is TRBV27, the J call TRBJ2-7; 12 bases line up with TRBD1. Germline V gives CDR1 MNHEY, CDR2 SMNVEV (reference sequence). This CDR3 has 14 residues. Germline trimming cut 4 bases from V and 7 bases from J; bases unmatched to any gene: 5. CDR3 nucleotide sequence: TGTGCCAGCAGTTCAAGGGACAGGGGGCGAGAGCAGTACTTC. Its translation: CASSSRDRGREQYF.

The chain has TRBV2 and TRBJ2-5, with 10 bases lining up with TRBD1. Germline V gene lookup returns CDR1 SNHLY and CDR2 FYNNEI. The CDR3 length is 15 residues. Unmatched junction bases numbered 6, after V lost 3 bases and J lost 5 bases. The CDR3, as DNA: TGTGCCAGCAGTGAGGAAGGGACAGGGGAGGAGACCCAGTACTTC. Translation: CASSEEGTGEETQYF.

CDR3 amino acids: CAIPLTGGPRANEKLFF. The CDR3 region has the DNA TGTGCCATCCCGCTGACAGGGGGCCCACGTGCTAATGAAAAACTGTTTTTT. The chain links TRBV7-9 to TRBJ1-4, with 10 positions matching TRBD1. This CDR3 is 17 amino acids long. In germline, CDR1 is SEHNR, CDR2 FQNEAQ (reference sequence). V shed 10 bases, J shed 3 bases, and the junction held 14 bases outside the gene matches.

The V and J genes are TRBV27 and TRBJ2-2; TRBD2 matches at 7 bases. The CDR3 has 15 residues. With 3 bases clipped from V and 10 bases from J, the junction kept 11 bases outside the gene matches. Germline values: CDR1 MNHEY, CDR2 SMNVEV (reference sequence). The DNA for the CDR3 is TGTGCCAGCAGTTTTTTAGCGGGTCAAACGGAGGAGCTGTTTTTT. Translation: CASSFLAGQTEELFF.

The rearrangement joins TRBV7-9 to TRBJ2-5, with D perhaps TRBD1 (6 bases). The CDR3 consists of 12 residues. Germline lookup yields CDR1 SEHNR and CDR2 FQNEAQ (reference sequence). Trimming took 5 bases from V and 11 from J, leaving 15 bases between them. CDR3 nucleotides: TGTGCCAGCAGCACTAGATGGGGGCGACAGTACTTC. This gives the protein CASSTRWGRQYF.

J is TRBJ1-6 and V is TRBV19, with TRBD1 matching over 8 bases. The CDR3 consists of 14 residues. V shed 7 bases, J shed 10 bases, and the junction held 9 bases outside the gene matches. The germline CDR1 and CDR2 sequences are LNHDA and SQIVND (reference sequence). The CDR3 bases are TGTGCCAGTACTCCTCAGGGGGCGAGCTCACCCCTCCACTTT. Translation gives CASTPQGASSPLHF.

DNA of the CDR3: TGTGCCAGTAGTATAAGTCTAGCGGCGTACAATGAGCAGTTCTTC. Its translation: CASSISLAAYNEQFF. The chain links TRBV19 to TRBJ2-1; 7 nucleotides agree with TRBD2. This CDR3 comprises 15 residues. The V gene end was trimmed by 2 bases and the J gene end by 4 bases; junction bases not matched to a gene: 5. Germline CDR1 LNHDA, CDR2 SQIVND (reference sequence).

The CDR3 DNA reads TGTGCCAGCAGCCTACCGGGACAGGGAGGCAATGAGCAGTTCTTC. As protein: CASSLPGQGGNEQFF. J is TRBJ2-1 and V is TRBV5-4; 9 bases map to TRBD1. The germline gives CDR1 SGHNT, CDR2 YYREEE (reference sequence). V was pared by 4 bases and J by 6 bases, with 8 bases of the junction left unmatched. The CDR3 totals 15 residues.

The V call is TRBV28, the J call TRBJ2-7; 11 nucleotides align to TRBD1. This CDR3 has 14 amino acids. Germline trimming cut 2 bases from V and 4 bases from J; bases unmatched to any gene: 1. The germline CDR1 and CDR2 sequences are MDHEN and SYDVKM. The CDR3 region is CASSLGTGGYEQYF. Here the CDR3 DNA reads TGTGCCAGCAGTTTAGGGACAGGGGGTTACGAGCAGTACTTC.

This rearrangement joins TRBV5-4 to TRBJ2-2, with 12 bases that match TRBD2. After removal of 4 bases from V and 1 base from J, the junction contained 2 bases not matched to a gene. Germline V lookup: CDR1 SGHNT, CDR2 YYREEE (reference sequence). This CDR3 contains 16 residues. CDR3 region: CASSLGLAGNTGELFF. The CDR3 bases are TGTGCCAGCAGCCTGGGACTAGCGGGGAACACCGGGGAGCTGTTTTTT.

This clone is a singleton in its sample. The chain links TRBV5-4 to TRBJ2-3; TRBD2 matches at 7 bases. The CDR3 loop spans 16 amino acids. Germline CDR1 and CDR2: SGHNT and YYREEE (reference sequence). The V and J ends lost 5 bases and 1 base, in that order; junction bases with no gene match: 10. CDR3 sequence: CASSTASGGGTDTQYF. As DNA, the CDR3 is TGTGCCAGCAGTACCGCTAGCGGAGGAGGCACAGATACGCAGTATTTT.

This clone was counted ten times or more. The genes are TRBV28 and TRBJ2-7, with TRBD2 as a possible D gene (6 bases). The CDR3 length is 15 residues. Germline-derived CDR1 and CDR2 are MDHEN and SYDVKM. The V and J ends lost 5 bases and 2 bases respectively, with 16 bases between them. The DNA of the CDR3 is TGTGCCAGCAGTCACTTAGCGGAACCAACCTACGAGCAGTACTTC. Translating it yields CASSHLAEPTYEQYF.

Concerning this clone itself: One junction end disagrees with the germline gene, perhaps due to a read error. The rearrangement joins TRBV20-1 to TRBJ1-6; TRBD1 might be the D (6 bases). Germline V gene lookup returns CDR1 DFQATT and CDR2 SNEGSKA (reference sequence). The CDR3 spans 11 residues. CDR3 amino acids: CSATRSGGWYF. The DNA for the CDR3 is TGCAGTGCCACCCGCAGCGGGGGCTGGTACTTT.

The genes are TRBV2 and TRBJ2-1, with 11 bases lining up with TRBD2. The CDR3 sequence is 15 residues long. From germline, CDR1 is SNHLY and CDR2 FYNNEI. Trimming took 5 bases from V and 4 from J; bases not matched to a gene: 4. The CDR3 region is CASSPGTSGYNEQFF. The CDR3 nucleotides are TGTGCCAGCAGTCCCGGGACTAGCGGATACAATGAGCAGTTCTTC.

The rearrangement links TRBV15 to TRBJ2-5, with D possibly being TRBD2 (7 bases). The V end was cut by 1 base, the J end by 9 bases, with 9 bases between. Germline V lookup: CDR1 LNHNV, CDR2 YYDKDF (reference sequence). This CDR3 spans 12 amino acids. CDR3 amino acids: CATSRGGGPQYF. In DNA, the CDR3 is TGTGCCACCAGCAGAGGGGGGGGGCCCCAGTACTTC.